This entry describes one T cell receptor (beta chain). Its antigen is currently unknown. This sample stems from a study of T cell responses to AZD1222 COVID-19 vaccine. V was cut by 7 bases and J by 3 bases, with 13 bases left in between. The CDR3 has 13 amino acids. Germline CDR1 SQVTM, CDR2 ANQGSEA. Study-wide points: Mostly white British, mostly female donors; authors suggested clonal diversity may be underestimated. Unmutated variant regions are reportedly the target of nearly half of TCRs that are spike-specific. The repertoires were collected only after the peak T cell response. Spike-wide vaccine-associated CD4 TCRs dominated at 160-218 and 743-854.

Profiled with immunoSEQ multiplex PCR; TCRdb holds only in-frame clones, not every one. The data hold 75,000 to 100,000 clones, with 80% to 90% observed a single time. The rearrangement uses TRBV29-1 and TRBJ2-1; D assignment may be TRBD1 or TRBD2 (5 bases each). The input for sequencing was peripheral blood, taken on day 0 of MenACWY control vaccination. This TCR was sampled from an adult in good health. Here the CDR3 DNA reads TGCAGCGACCGGGGCGCGTACTACAATGAGCAGTTCTTC. Protein sequence: CSDRGAYYNEQFF.